This TCR beta chain was retrieved from a study of a mutant IDH1 vaccine in newly diagnosed glioma. As for the study in general: Onset of vaccination occurred 4-6 weeks following radiotherapy alone, or with temozolomide cycles. Treated patients, averaging 40.4 years, were around 62% male and roughly 38% female. Week 35 held visit V12, while week 47 held visit V13.

Trimming removed 7 bases at V and 5 bases at J, with 14 bases between. The CDR3 length is 13 residues. Germline lookup yields CDR1 SNHLY and CDR2 FYNNEI. Time point in this sample: week 35, safety follow-up. Doses of 300 ug of mutant IDH1 20-mer peptide were given with topical imiquimod. Vaccination of patients was performed eight times, in weeks 1, 3, 5, 7, 11, 15, 19 and 23. Libraries were prepared by immunoSEQ multiplex PCR; TCRdb keeps only in-frame clonotypes and omits some of them. The sample shows approximately 62,000 clones, around 80% of them seen only once. This clone came up a few times. What it binds is unknown.

The sample was PBMCs, taken from a glioma patient whose treatment included an IDH1 peptide vaccine. This sequence joins TRBV2 and TRBJ1-1, with D tentatively TRBD1 (5 bases). The receptor's source is a man in his thirties or forties with glioma. The CDR3, as DNA: TGTGCCAGCACGCTAGGGGCGGAGACTGAAGCTTTCTTT. Protein product: CASTLGAETEAFF.